The clone carrying this T cell receptor (beta chain) showed up many times. This record comes from a study of neurological immune-mediated disorders. The cDNA came from 5'RACE, which used 10-nucleotide random UMIs. Every sequencing run drew on 15-18 subjects and yielded over 200 million TCR-beta sequences. TCRdb recomputed calls from the 5' RACE reads with MiXCR, one row per CDR3 protein. This sample yields approximately 90,000 distinct CDR3 sequences, of which about 3.8% are seen a single time; roughly 6% belongs to the top ten. The clonotype comes from a woman under 30 with multiple sclerosis. Source material: PBMCs.

The CDR3 nucleotides are TGTGCCAGCAGTGACGGCGATCCCGGGGAGCTGTTTTTT. It yields the protein CASSDGDPGELFF. The V gene is TRBV6-4, the J gene TRBJ2-2; no clear D gene. The CDR3 consists of 13 residues. Germline values: CDR1 MRHNA, CDR2 SNTAGT. The ends were cut back, 2 bases at V and 6 bases at J, with 7 bases in the middle.